A selection of T cell receptor beta chains follows, all from one sample in a study of CD8+ T cells in alopecia areata. Generated by immunoSEQ multiplex PCR, the TCRdb table keeps only in-frame clones and is missing some. The sample records about 200,000 clones, under 40% being singletons. Specimen: CD4+ T cells sorted from blood, collected at approximately week 30, from a patient treated with tofacitinib. The source of these receptors is a human donor with alopecia areata. Both conserved end residues are part of each CDR3. The order of the fields is clone size, J gene, V gene, D gene, CDR3 protein, CDR3 DNA. The D gene is left open where the match is weak. Clone size is not always given. Where it is, it says once, few, many or a class for expanded clones.

clone_size: few; j_call: TRBJ2-2; v_call: TRBV6-1; d_call: NA; cdr3_aa: CASSEGGLNTGELFF; cdr3_nt: TGTGCCAGCAGTGAAGGTGGGCTGAACACCGGGGAGCTGTTTTTT
clone_size: NA; j_call: TRBJ1-1; v_call: TRBV25-1; d_call: NA; cdr3_aa: CASSGWTANTEAFF; cdr3_nt: TGTGCCAGCAGTGGGTGGACAGCAAACACTGAAGCTTTCTTT
clone_size: NA; j_call: TRBJ2-5; v_call: TRBV7-9; d_call: TRBD1; cdr3_aa: CASSLVGRGLEETQYF; cdr3_nt: TGTGCCAGCAGCTTAGTGGGCAGGGGGCTAGAGGAGACCCAGTACTTC
clone_size: NA; j_call: TRBJ1-5; v_call: TRBV6-6; d_call: NA; cdr3_aa: CASSYEHNQPQHF; cdr3_nt: TGTGCCAGCAGTTACGAGCACAATCAGCCCCAGCATTTT
clone_size: few; j_call: TRBJ1-1; v_call: TRBV30; d_call: NA; cdr3_aa: CAWSVGAEAFF; cdr3_nt: TGTGCCTGGAGTGTGGGGGCTGAAGCTTTCTTT
clone_size: NA; j_call: TRBJ2-5; v_call: TRBV18; d_call: NA; cdr3_aa: CASSNQETQYF; cdr3_nt: TGTGCCAGCTCAAACCAAGAGACCCAGTACTTC
clone_size: few; j_call: TRBJ1-5; v_call: TRBV19; d_call: NA; cdr3_aa: CASRTGDNQPQHF; cdr3_nt: TGTGCCAGTAGGACTGGGGACAATCAGCCCCAGCATTTT
clone_size: NA; j_call: TRBJ1-6; v_call: TRBV27; d_call: TRBD1; cdr3_aa: CASSLLGQANSPLHF; cdr3_nt: TGTGCCAGCAGTTTACTGGGACAGGCCAATTCACCCCTCCACTTT
clone_size: NA; j_call: TRBJ1-4; v_call: TRBV29-1; d_call: TRBD1; cdr3_aa: CSVVRQGGTNEKLFF; cdr3_nt: TGCAGCGTTGTACGGCAGGGGGGAACTAATGAAAAACTGTTTTTT
clone_size: many; j_call: TRBJ1-5; v_call: TRBV6-6; d_call: NA; cdr3_aa: CASSSSDSNQPQHF; cdr3_nt: TGTGCCAGCAGTTCATCGGATAGCAATCAGCCCCAGCATTTT
clone_size: NA; j_call: TRBJ2-2; v_call: TRBV5-1; d_call: NA; cdr3_aa: CASSLGGPDTGELFF; cdr3_nt: TGCGCCAGCAGCTTGGGTGGCCCCGACACCGGGGAGCTGTTTTTT
clone_size: few; j_call: TRBJ1-2; v_call: TRBV2; d_call: TRBD1; cdr3_aa: CASSEGGQGFYGYTF; cdr3_nt: TGTGCCAGCAGTGAAGGGGGACAGGGCTTCTATGGCTACACCTTC
clone_size: NA; j_call: TRBJ2-1; v_call: TRBV4-2; d_call: NA; cdr3_aa: CASSRGGSYNEQFF; cdr3_nt: TGTGCCAGCAGCCGTGGGGGTTCCTACAATGAGCAGTTCTTC
clone_size: NA; j_call: TRBJ2-4; v_call: TRBV9; d_call: NA; cdr3_aa: CASSVGAHGENIQYF; cdr3_nt: TGTGCCAGCAGCGTAGGGGCCCACGGAGAAAACATTCAGTACTTC
clone_size: medium-sized; j_call: TRBJ2-1; v_call: TRBV29-1; d_call: NA; cdr3_aa: CSVGPLLSSYNEQFF; cdr3_nt: TGCAGCGTTGGGCCCCTTCTGAGCTCCTACAATGAGCAGTTCTTC
clone_size: NA; j_call: TRBJ2-7; v_call: TRBV7-9; d_call: NA; cdr3_aa: CASSPRDAGYEQYF; cdr3_nt: TGTGCCAGCAGCCCCAGGGACGCAGGCTACGAGCAGTACTTC
clone_size: few; j_call: TRBJ2-3; v_call: TRBV11-2; d_call: TRBD2; cdr3_aa: CASSLQAGASTDTQYF; cdr3_nt: TGTGCCAGCAGCTTACAAGCGGGAGCTAGCACAGATACGCAGTATTTT
clone_size: few; j_call: TRBJ2-7; v_call: TRBV6-1; d_call: TRBD1; cdr3_aa: CASSERSGGHTYEQYF; cdr3_nt: TGTGCCAGCAGTGAACGGTCAGGGGGCCATACTTACGAGCAGTACTTC
clone_size: NA; j_call: TRBJ1-1; v_call: TRBV29-1; d_call: NA; cdr3_aa: CSVAPRGALDTEAFF; cdr3_nt: TGCAGCGTTGCCCCGCGGGGGGCCTTGGACACTGAAGCTTTCTTT
clone_size: few; j_call: TRBJ1-1; v_call: TRBV13; d_call: NA; cdr3_aa: CASSLSAVPEAFF; cdr3_nt: TGTGCCAGCAGCCTATCGGCTGTCCCTGAAGCTTTCTTT
clone_size: few; j_call: TRBJ2-3; v_call: TRBV5-1; d_call: TRBD2; cdr3_aa: CASSVGTSGLRDTQYF; cdr3_nt: TGCGCCAGCAGCGTAGGGACTAGCGGCCTCAGGGATACGCAGTATTTT
clone_size: NA; j_call: TRBJ1-1; v_call: TRBV6-5; d_call: NA; cdr3_aa: CASSPTTWEAFF; cdr3_nt: TGTGCCAGCAGTCCCACGACATGGGAAGCTTTCTTT
clone_size: few; j_call: TRBJ2-3; v_call: TRBV29-1; d_call: NA; cdr3_aa: CSVAGQTSTDTQYF; cdr3_nt: TGCAGCGTTGCTGGACAGACTAGCACAGATACGCAGTATTTT
clone_size: NA; j_call: TRBJ2-7; v_call: TRBV27; d_call: TRBD1; cdr3_aa: CASSPTDRASYEQYF; cdr3_nt: TGTGCCAGCAGTCCAACGGACAGGGCTTCCTACGAGCAGTACTTC
clone_size: NA; j_call: TRBJ2-7; v_call: TRBV5-1; d_call: TRBD2; cdr3_aa: CASSDLRLAEPYEQYF; cdr3_nt: TGCGCCAGCAGCGACCTGAGGCTAGCGGAACCCTACGAGCAGTACTTC
clone_size: few; j_call: TRBJ2-7; v_call: TRBV6-5; d_call: NA; cdr3_aa: CASSYGVLGEQYF; cdr3_nt: TGTGCCAGCAGTTACGGGGTTTTGGGCGAGCAGTACTTC
clone_size: NA; j_call: TRBJ2-7; v_call: TRBV5-1; d_call: NA; cdr3_aa: CASSLTGSEQYF; cdr3_nt: TGCGCCAGCAGCTTGACAGGATCCGAGCAGTACTTC